This T cell receptor beta chain appears in the sequencing data of a study of response to subunit inactivated influenza vaccine. Germline lookup yields CDR1 ENHRY and CDR2 SYGVKD. CDR3 length: 18 amino acids. Trimming left V 1 base short and J 1 base short, with 17 bases between. One entry per CDR3 protein results from TCRdb running MiXCR on the RT-PCR reads. Of roughly 620,000 distinct CDR3 sequences in the sample, around 11% were seen once. As concerns this clonotype: Its antigen remains unknown.

Points from the study as a whole: The authors suggested that few new T cells are recruited per seasonal influenza vaccination.

These data were also reused for a study on T cells expressing NK-cell markers. From that second work: Synthesis of TCR beta cDNA relied on 5'RACE template switching carrying UMIs. Of CD8+ T cells, about 1.0-7.5% belonged to dominant NKG2C+ clonotypes in roughly 6 donors. Specificity for HCMV among expanded NKG2C+ T cell clones was not established.

The TCR sequence derives from a man in his fifties or sixties who received an inactivated influenza vaccine. The material sequenced was PBMCs from blood, taken on the day of vaccination. The chain has TRBV10-3 and TRBJ2-1; D is perhaps TRBD1 or TRBD2 (5 bases each). CDR3 in DNA: TGTGCCATCAGTGAGTTTAGCGAGGGGTCGAGATCCTACAATGAGCAGTTCTTC. Translated, it gives CAISEFSEGSRSYNEQFF.